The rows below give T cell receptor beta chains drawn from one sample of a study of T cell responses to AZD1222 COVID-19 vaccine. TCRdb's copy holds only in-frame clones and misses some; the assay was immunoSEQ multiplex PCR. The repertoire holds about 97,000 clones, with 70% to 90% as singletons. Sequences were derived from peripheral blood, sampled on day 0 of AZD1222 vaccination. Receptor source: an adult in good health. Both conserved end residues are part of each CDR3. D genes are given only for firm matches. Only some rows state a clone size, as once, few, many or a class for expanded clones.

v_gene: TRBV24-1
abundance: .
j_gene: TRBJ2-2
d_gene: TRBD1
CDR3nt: TGTGCCACCAGTTACGGGACAGAGCGTGCCGGGGAGCTGTTTTTT
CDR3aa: CATSYGTERAGELFF

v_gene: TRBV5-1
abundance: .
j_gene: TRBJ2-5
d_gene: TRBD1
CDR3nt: TGCGCCAGCAGCTTGGATAGAAGGACAGGGGCAGAGACCCAGTACTTC
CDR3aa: CASSLDRRTGAETQYF

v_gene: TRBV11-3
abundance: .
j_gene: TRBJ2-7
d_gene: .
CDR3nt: TGTGCCAGCAGCTTAGGAGACAGATCCTACGAGCAGTACTTC
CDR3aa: CASSLGDRSYEQYF

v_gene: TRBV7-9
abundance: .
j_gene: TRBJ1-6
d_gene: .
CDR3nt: TGTGCCAGCAGCTTAAATTCCGGGACACCCCTCCACTTT
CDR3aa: CASSLNSGTPLHF

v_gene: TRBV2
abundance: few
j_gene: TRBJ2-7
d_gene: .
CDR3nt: TGTGCAAGCAATAAGGACACCTACGAGCAGTACTTC
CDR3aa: CASNKDTYEQYF

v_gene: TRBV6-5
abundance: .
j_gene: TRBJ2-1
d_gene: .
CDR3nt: TGTGCCAGCAGTTATGGCCGTAACAATGAGCAGTTCTTC
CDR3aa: CASSYGRNNEQFF

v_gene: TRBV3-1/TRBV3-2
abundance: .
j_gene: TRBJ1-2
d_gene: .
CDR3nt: TGTGCCAGCAGCTCCGGACTGGCGGGCTACACCTTC
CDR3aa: CASSSGLAGYTF

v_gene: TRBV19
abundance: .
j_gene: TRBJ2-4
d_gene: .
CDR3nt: TGTGCCAGTAGTCGAGTAGGGACACTAGCCAAAAACATTCAGTACTTC
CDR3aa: CASSRVGTLAKNIQYF

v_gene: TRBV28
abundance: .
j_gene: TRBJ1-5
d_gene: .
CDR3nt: TGTGCCAGCAGTTTATATTTGGGGAAGCCCCAGCATTTT
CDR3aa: CASSLYLGKPQHF

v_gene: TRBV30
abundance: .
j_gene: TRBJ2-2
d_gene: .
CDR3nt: TGTGCCTGGAGTGTAGGGTACACCGGGGAGCTGTTTTTT
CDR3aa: CAWSVGYTGELFF

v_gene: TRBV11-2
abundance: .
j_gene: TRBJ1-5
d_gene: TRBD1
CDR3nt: TGTGCCAGCAGCTCAGGGGGCGGGGTGACTCAGCCCCAGCATTTT
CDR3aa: CASSSGGGVTQPQHF

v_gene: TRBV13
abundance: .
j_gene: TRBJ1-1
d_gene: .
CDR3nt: TGTGCCAGCAGCCTTGGGCAGAACACTGAAGCTTTCTTT
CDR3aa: CASSLGQNTEAFF

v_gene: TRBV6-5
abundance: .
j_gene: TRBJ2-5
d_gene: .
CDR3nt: TGTGCCAGCAGTTCAGGGGCGATGGAGACCCAGTACTTC
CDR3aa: CASSSGAMETQYF

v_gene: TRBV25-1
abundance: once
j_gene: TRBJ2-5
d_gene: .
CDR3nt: TGTGCCAGCAGTGTCGGAGGGGGTACCCAAGAGACCCAGTACTTC
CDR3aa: CASSVGGGTQETQYF

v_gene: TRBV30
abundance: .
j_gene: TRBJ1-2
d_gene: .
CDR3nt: TGTGCCTGGAGGGACAGTGACTATGGCTACACCTTC
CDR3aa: CAWRDSDYGYTF

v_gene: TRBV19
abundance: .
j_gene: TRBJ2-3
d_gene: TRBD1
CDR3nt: TGTGCCAGCCGGGACAGGGGTTCTGTTGTCGATACGCAGTATTTT
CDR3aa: CASRDRGSVVDTQYF

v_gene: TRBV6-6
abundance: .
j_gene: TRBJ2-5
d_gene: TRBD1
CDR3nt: TGTGCCAGCAGTTACACCATTGACAGGGGGTGGCAGACCCAGTACTTC
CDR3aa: CASSYTIDRGWQTQYF